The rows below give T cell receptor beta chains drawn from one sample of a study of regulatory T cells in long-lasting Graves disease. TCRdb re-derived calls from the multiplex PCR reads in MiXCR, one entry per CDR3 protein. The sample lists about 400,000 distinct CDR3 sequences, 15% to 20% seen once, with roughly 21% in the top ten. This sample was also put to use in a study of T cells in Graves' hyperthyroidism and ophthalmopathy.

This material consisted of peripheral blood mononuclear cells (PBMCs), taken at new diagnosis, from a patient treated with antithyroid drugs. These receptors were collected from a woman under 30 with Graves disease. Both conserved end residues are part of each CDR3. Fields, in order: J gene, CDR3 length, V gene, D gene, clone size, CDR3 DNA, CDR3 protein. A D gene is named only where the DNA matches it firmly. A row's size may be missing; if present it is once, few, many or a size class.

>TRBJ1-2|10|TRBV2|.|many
TGTGCCAGCTCCTGGTATGGCTACACCTTC
CASSWYGYTF
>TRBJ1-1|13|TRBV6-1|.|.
TGTGCCAGCAGACCGGTCCGGAACACTGAAGCTTTCTTT
CASRPVRNTEAFF
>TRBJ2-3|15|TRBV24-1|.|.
TGTGCCACCAGTGACCCCGGGCGGGCCACAGATACGCAGTATTTT
CATSDPGRATDTQYF
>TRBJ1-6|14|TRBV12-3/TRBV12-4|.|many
TGTGCCAGCAGCTTACGGCAGGGTAATTCACCCCTCCACTTT
CASSLRQGNSPLHF
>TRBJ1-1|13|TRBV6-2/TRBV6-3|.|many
TGTGCCAGCAGTTACACCGCTAGGACTGAAGCTTTCTTT
CASSYTARTEAFF
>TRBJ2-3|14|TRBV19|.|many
TGTGCCAGTAGGCCAGGGACTAGCACAGATACGCAGTATTTT
CASRPGTSTDTQYF
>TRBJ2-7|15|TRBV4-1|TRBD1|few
TGCGCCAGCAGCCAGCAGACAGGGGGCTCGGCCGAGCAGTACTTC
CASSQQTGGSAEQYF
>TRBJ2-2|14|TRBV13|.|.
TGTGCCAGCAGCCCTAAGACAGGCGCGGGGGAGCTGTTTTTT
CASSPKTGAGELFF
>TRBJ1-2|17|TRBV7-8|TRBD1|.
TGTGCCAGCAGCGGCCGGACAGGGGGTTTAGCTAACTATGGCTACACCTTC
CASSGRTGGLANYGYTF
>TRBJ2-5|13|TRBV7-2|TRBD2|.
TGTGCCAGCAGCCCATCTAGCGGGCAGACCCAGTACTTC
CASSPSSGQTQYF
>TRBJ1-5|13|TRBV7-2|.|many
TGTGCCAGCAGCGGACTCGAAAATCAGCCCCAGCATTTT
CASSGLENQPQHF
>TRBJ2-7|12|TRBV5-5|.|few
TGTGCCAGCAGCTTGCTAAAAAGCGAGCAGTACTTC
CASSLLKSEQYF
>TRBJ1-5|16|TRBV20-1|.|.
TGCAGTGCTAGAGTGGGGGAAGGAGCTAGCAATCAGCCCCAGCATTTT
CSARVGEGASNQPQHF
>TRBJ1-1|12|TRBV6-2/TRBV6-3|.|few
TGTGCCAGCAGTTCGTGGAACACTGAAGCTTTCTTT
CASSSWNTEAFF
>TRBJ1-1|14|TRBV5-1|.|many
TGCGCCAGCAGCTTGGGGGTGAACGGACATGAAGCTTTCTTT
CASSLGVNGHEAFF
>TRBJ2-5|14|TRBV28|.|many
TGTGCCAGCAGGGGCGGGGGCGTAATCGAGACCCAGTACTTC
CASRGGGVIETQYF
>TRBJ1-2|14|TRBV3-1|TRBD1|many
TGTGCCAGCAGCCAACCGGACAGGGACTATGGCTACACCTTC
CASSQPDRDYGYTF
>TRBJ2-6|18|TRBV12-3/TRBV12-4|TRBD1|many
TGTGCCAGCAGTACCTGGGACAGGGCGTCCTCTGGGGCCAACGTCCTGACTTTC
CASSTWDRASSGANVLTF
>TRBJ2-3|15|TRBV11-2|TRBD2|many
TGTGCCAGCAGCACACCGGGACTAAGCACAGATACGCAGTATTTT
CASSTPGLSTDTQYF
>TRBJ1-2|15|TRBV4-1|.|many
TGCGCCAGCAGCCAAGTCGGGGGCAGTAACTATGGCTACACCTTC
CASSQVGGSNYGYTF